This passage covers 28 T cell receptor beta chains from one sample sequenced in a study of blood T cell repertoires in COVID-19. Measured with immunoSEQ multiplex PCR; TCRdb has only the in-frame clones, and not every one. The sample has about 86,000 clones, about 85% seen once. Sequenced material: peripheral blood. All receptors derive from a man aged 45-65 years with acute or convalescent COVID-19.

The chain carries TRBV19 and TRBJ2-6; perhaps TRBD1 as D (5 bases). From germline, CDR1 is LNHDA and CDR2 SQIVND (reference sequence). V lost 5 bases and J 0 bases, leaving 8 bases between the germline ends. The CDR3 spans 15 residues. The CDR3: CASSQTGSGANVLTF. The CDR3 DNA is TGTGCCAGTAGTCAAACAGGCTCTGGGGCCAACGTCCTGACTTTC.

The chain couples TRBV7-2 to TRBJ2-4, with D possibly TRBD1 on 5 matching bases. Trimming took 3 bases from V and 7 from J, leaving 10 bases between them. The CDR3 is 13 amino acids. From germline, CDR1 is SGHTA and CDR2 FQGNSA. The CDR3 DNA sequence: TGTGCCAGCAGCTTTCAGGGCTCGAACATTCAGTACTTC. Translating it yields CASSFQGSNIQYF.

The chain is built from TRBV19 and TRBJ2-1; a possible D gene is TRBD2 (5 bases). Trimming stripped 1 base from V and 5 bases from J, with 6 bases between. Germline V CDR1 and CDR2: LNHDA, SQIVND (reference sequence). There are 13 residues in the CDR3. The chain's CDR3 is CASSIGGNNEQFF. The DNA of the CDR3 is TGTGCCAGTAGTATAGGAGGGAACAATGAGCAGTTCTTC.

The V gene is TRBV4-3, the J gene TRBJ2-7, with D tentatively TRBD2 (6 bases). The V gene lost 0 bases and the J gene lost 3 bases, with 12 bases spanning the gap. Per germline, CDR1 LGHNA and CDR2 YSLEER. The CDR3 spans 15 residues. CDR3 in amino acids: CASSQESGAGYEQYF. The CDR3, as DNA: TGCGCCAGCAGCCAAGAGTCTGGAGCGGGCTACGAGCAGTACTTC.

This clone was observed many times. The J gene is TRBJ2-2, the V gene TRBV27; D is possibly TRBD1 (5 bases). V dropped 7 bases and J dropped 0 bases, with 15 bases sitting between them. The germline gives CDR1 MNHEY, CDR2 SMNVEV (reference sequence). The CDR3 covers 16 residues. CDR3 in amino acids: CASTPVGVSNTGELFF. The CDR3 nucleotides are TGTGCCAGCACCCCGGTAGGGGTTTCGAACACCGGGGAGCTGTTTTTT.

The rearrangement links TRBV7-2 to TRBJ2-5, with TRBD1 as a possible D gene (6 bases). This CDR3 is 14 amino acids long. In germline, CDR1 is SGHTA, CDR2 FQGNSA. Trimming removed 5 bases from V and 5 bases from J, with 15 bases in between. The CDR3 protein is CASSARVGQETQYF. In DNA form, the CDR3 reads TGTGCCAGCAGCGCACGGGTCGGACAGGAGACCCAGTACTTC.

This sequence joins TRBV28 and TRBJ2-7, with 11 bases identical to TRBD1. CDR1 and CDR2 from the germline V gene are MDHEN and SYDVKM. V shed 4 bases, J shed 1 base, and the junction held 3 bases outside the gene matches. The CDR3 sequence is 15 residues long. The DNA of the CDR3 is TGTGCCAGCAGTTCAGGACAGGGGGCATCCTACGAGCAGTACTTC. This encodes CASSSGQGASYEQYF.

This clone has a single count. This chain connects TRBV4-3 to TRBJ1-3, with D maybe TRBD1 (5 bases). Trimming took 2 bases from V and 0 from J, leaving 14 bases between them. The CDR3 is made up of 17 amino acids. The germline V gene has CDR1 LGHNA and CDR2 YSLEER. CDR3: CASSQQNSGNSGNTIYF. CDR3 in DNA: TGCGCCAGCAGCCAACAAAACTCAGGGAACTCTGGAAACACCATATATTTT.

V gene TRBV27 combines with J gene TRBJ2-6; no firm D call. There are 16 residues in the CDR3. The V gene lost 5 bases and the J gene lost 0 bases, with 11 bases spanning the gap. Germline CDR1 and CDR2: MNHEY and SMNVEV (reference sequence). The CDR3 region has the DNA TGTGCCAGCAGTGGGCAGGTCGTCTCTGGGGCCAACGTCCTGACTTTC. Translation gives CASSGQVVSGANVLTF.

The chain recombines TRBV15 with TRBJ2-1; 9 nucleotides agree with TRBD1. The CDR3 has 16 residues. Germline V lookup: CDR1 LNHNV, CDR2 YYDKDF (reference sequence). Unmatched junction bases numbered 8, after V lost 4 bases and J lost 4 bases. The CDR3 region is CATSTYGGQGYNEQFF. The DNA for the CDR3 is TGTGCCACCAGCACCTATGGGGGACAGGGATACAATGAGCAGTTCTTC.

This clone was recorded only once. The J gene is TRBJ2-7, the V gene TRBV27, with D unresolved. Germline-derived CDR1 and CDR2 are MNHEY and SMNVEV (reference sequence). The CDR3 contains 15 residues. Trimming stripped 5 bases from V and 3 bases from J, with 17 bases between. CDR3 region: CASSLQDLNNYEQYF. CDR3 sequence (DNA): TGTGCCAGCAGTCTCCAGGATTTGAACAACTACGAGCAGTACTTC.

The genes are TRBV5-1 and TRBJ1-2, with D uncertain. Trimming left V 7 bases short and J 7 bases short, with 14 bases between. Germline CDR1 reads SGHRS; CDR2 reads YFSETQ. The CDR3 runs to 12 residues. In DNA, the CDR3 is TGCGCCAGCGAAAAGGAAAGAGGTGGCTACACCTTC. Protein: CASEKERGGYTF.

This chain joins TRBV4-3 and TRBJ2-3; tentative D call: TRBD1 (6 bases). The CDR3 consists of 15 residues. V lost 4 bases and J lost 2, with 13 bases in between. CDR1 and CDR2 (germline): LGHNA, YSLEER. CDR3 loop: CASSRYRALTDTQYF. For the CDR3, the DNA is TGCGCCAGCAGCCGCTACAGGGCCCTCACAGATACGCAGTATTTT.

J is TRBJ2-1 and V is TRBV3-1 (or the pseudogene TRBV3-2); tentatively, D is TRBD1 (6 bases). Trimming took 1 base from V and 7 from J, leaving 11 bases between them. The CDR3 is made up of 14 amino acids. From germline, CDR1 is LGHDT and CDR2 YNNKEL (reference sequence). In DNA, the CDR3 is TGTGCCAGCAGCCAAGGACAGGTCTTGAATGAGCAGTTCTTC. Translation: CASSQGQVLNEQFF.

V gene TRBV3-1 (or the pseudogene TRBV3-2) combines with J gene TRBJ2-7, with a weak D call TRBD2 (5 bases). The germline CDR1 and CDR2 sequences are LGHDT and YNNKEL (reference sequence). The CDR3 is 15 amino acids. V was shortened by 1 base and J by 6 bases, with 16 bases between the two germline ends. The CDR3 spells CASSQVGGSSGEQYF. The CDR3 DNA follows: TGTGCCAGCAGCCAAGTAGGAGGAAGTTCCGGCGAGCAGTACTTC.

The chain recombines TRBV19 with TRBJ2-1, with 8 bases matching TRBD1. CDR1 is LNHDA and CDR2 is SQIVND in the germline V gene (reference sequence). The CDR3 is 16 residues long. Unmatched junction bases numbered 11, after V lost 6 bases and J lost 4 bases. The DNA of the CDR3 is TGTGCCAGTAGCCAATTCGGGACAGGACCTTACAATGAGCAGTTCTTC. Protein product: CASSQFGTGPYNEQFF.

The chain joins TRBV19 to TRBJ1-5; 8 nucleotides match TRBD1. CDR1 is LNHDA and CDR2 is SQIVND in the germline V gene (reference sequence). The CDR3 covers 13 residues. The trim removed 7 bases at V and 6 bases at J, leaving 5 bases unmatched. The CDR3 DNA is TGTGCCAGTACCAATGACAGGGGTCAGCCCCAGCATTTT. Translation gives CASTNDRGQPQHF.

A note on this clone: One end of the junction fails to match germline, which may point to a read error. The chain recombines TRBV7-9 with TRBJ2-1, with 8 nucleotides matching TRBD2. From germline, CDR1 is SEHNR and CDR2 FQNEAQ (reference sequence). The CDR3 loop spans 13 amino acids. CDR3 protein: CASSLIPGTRSLF. Written as DNA, the CDR3 is TGTGCCAGCAGCTTAATCCCTGGGACTAGGTCTCTCTTC.

The V and J genes are TRBV5-6 and TRBJ1-1; 8 positions match TRBD1. V was clipped by 2 bases and J by 0 bases; unmatched bases: 3. The CDR3 spans 15 residues. Germline-derived CDR1 and CDR2 are SGHDT and YYEEEE. CDR3 amino acids: CASSLRTGMNTEAFF. The CDR3 DNA reads TGTGCCAGCAGCTTACGGACAGGGATGAACACTGAAGCTTTCTTT.

The chain couples TRBV24-1 to TRBJ1-3; maybe TRBD1 (5 bases). V lost 2 bases to trimming and J lost 0 bases, with 13 bases between them. Per the germline V gene, CDR1 is KGHDR and CDR2 is SFDVKD. This CDR3 is built from 17 residues. In DNA form, the CDR3 reads TGTGCCACCAGTGATTCGAGCGGGGGTACCTCTGGAAACACCATATATTTT. Protein sequence: CATSDSSGGTSGNTIYF.

The J gene is TRBJ1-5, the V gene TRBV19, with 9 bases matching TRBD1. V lost 6 bases to trimming and J lost 5 bases; unmatched junction nucleotides: 8. The CDR3 runs to 15 residues. Germline-derived CDR1 and CDR2 are LNHDA and SQIVND (reference sequence). The CDR3 DNA follows: TGTGCCAGTAGATCCAGACAGGGGGTCTATCAGCCCCAGCATTTT. Its translation: CASRSRQGVYQPQHF.

In its sample, this clone was seen once. This sequence joins TRBV19 and TRBJ1-1; D ambiguous. Germline V gives CDR1 LNHDA, CDR2 SQIVND (reference sequence). The CDR3 loop spans 16 amino acids. V was cut by 3 bases and J by 2 bases, with 16 bases left in between. The CDR3 region is CASSISEGGLNTEAFF. Written as DNA, the CDR3 is TGTGCCAGTAGTATTTCGGAGGGAGGGCTCAACACTGAAGCTTTCTTT.

The rearrangement uses TRBV24-1 and TRBJ1-2; D unclear. Germline CDR1 KGHDR, CDR2 SFDVKD. The CDR3 has 14 amino acids. V was clipped by 3 bases and J by 8 bases, with 15 bases between them. The chain's CDR3 is CATSDGEGRGGYTF. DNA of the CDR3: TGTGCCACCAGTGATGGGGAGGGCCGGGGAGGCTACACCTTC.

V usage is TRBV6-5 and J usage is TRBJ2-7, with 7 bases identical to TRBD1. Germline trimming cut 8 bases from V and 0 bases from J; bases unmatched to any gene: 4. This CDR3 has 13 residues. The V gene's germline CDR1 is MNHEY and CDR2 SVGAGI. The CDR3 sequence: CASPRDSSYEQYF. The CDR3, as DNA: TGTGCCAGCCCCCGGGACAGCTCCTACGAGCAGTACTTC.

This chain joins TRBV6-2 or TRBV6-3 and TRBJ2-5; D is perhaps TRBD1 (6 bases). The V end was cut by 5 bases, the J end by 7 bases, with 11 bases between. CDR3 length equals 12 residues. The germline CDR1 and CDR2 sequences are MNHEY and SVGEGT. The CDR3 protein is CASSPQGGTQYF. Written as DNA, the CDR3 is TGTGCCAGCAGTCCACAGGGTGGGACCCAGTACTTC.

This clone was counted between two and nine times. The rearrangement joins TRBV6-5 to TRBJ1-5; TRBD1 matches at 7 bases. Trimming removed 6 bases from V and 4 bases from J; junction bases left unmatched: 6. CDR3 length: 14 residues. The germline gives CDR1 MNHEY, CDR2 SVGAGI. Written as DNA, the CDR3 is TGTGCCAGCAGCGAGGGACAGTTGAATCAGCCCCAGCATTTT. This codes for CASSEGQLNQPQHF.

This chain links TRBV10-2 with TRBJ2-7, with no clear D. The V end was cut by 11 bases, the J end by 1 base, with 12 bases between. Germline values: CDR1 WSHSY, CDR2 SAAADI. This CDR3 contains 12 residues. CDR3 sequence (DNA): TGCGCCGCCGCGCAAAGTTCCTACGAGCAGTACTTC. Its translation: CAAAQSSYEQYF.

This clone was recorded only once. The chain recombines TRBV7-8 with TRBJ2-1; a weak D match, TRBD2 (7 bases). Per the germline V gene, CDR1 is SGHVS and CDR2 is FQNEAQ. The length of the CDR3 is 16 residues. V lost 2 bases, J lost 8 bases, and 19 bases lay in between. DNA of the CDR3: TGTGCCAGCAGCTTAAATAAGGGAGGGGGGTATCATGAGCAGTTCTTC. Protein: CASSLNKGGGYHEQFF.